The text below deals with one T cell receptor beta chain. Antigen specificity is unknown. The repertoire was sequenced with immunoSEQ multiplex PCR; TCRdb's copy has only in-frame clones and lacks some. The profile shows 350,000 to 500,000 clones, about 92% of them singletons. V lost 5 bases and J 5 bases, leaving 12 bases between the germline ends. Germline V CDR1 and CDR2: LGHNA, YNFKEQ. This CDR3 has 13 amino acids. The data derive from a study of Ad26.COV2.S vaccination and SARS-CoV-2 variants. Study background: Administration of Ad26.COV2.S was intramuscular, either once or twice 56 days apart.

Broader study findings: Placebo and vaccine recipients had non-spike TCR breadth that was similar.

The treatment was: roughly 20 received Ad26.COV2.S at low or high dose, single or two shots; 5 received placebo; per-sample allocation not given. The study sampled participants on day 63 after the first vaccine or placebo injection. Boston supplied an adult donor aged 18-55 years. V usage is TRBV4-2 and J usage is TRBJ2-5; D remains ambiguous. Sequences were derived from peripheral blood, sampled in a trial of Ad26.COV2.S vaccine versus placebo. This TCR came from a person aged 18-65 years who received the Ad26.COV2.S COVID-19 vaccine or a placebo. The CDR3, as DNA: TGTGCCAGCAGCGAAACCGGGCACGAGACCCAGTACTTC. It specifies CASSETGHETQYF.